Below are 8 T cell receptor beta chains sequenced from a single sample in a study of Ad26.COV2.S vaccination and SARS-CoV-2 variants. Sample treatment: around 19 received Ad26.COV2.S at low or high dose, single or two shots; roughly five received placebo; per-sample allocation not given. Specimens were obtained on day 63 following the first vaccine or placebo injection. The table came from immunoSEQ multiplex PCR; TCRdb's copy has only in-frame clones and leaves some out. The data show roughly 460,000 clones, about nine tenths seen once. The specimen comprised peripheral blood, sampled in a trial of Ad26.COV2.S vaccine versus placebo. The receptors were gathered from a person aged 18-65 years who received the Ad26.COV2.S COVID-19 vaccine or a placebo.

The chain couples TRBV2 to TRBJ1-5; 9 bases match TRBD1. Germline assignment: CDR1 SNHLY and CDR2 FYNNEI. The CDR3 is 15 residues long. The trim removed 6 bases at V and 4 bases at J, leaving 7 bases unmatched. Here the CDR3 reads CASRNGGTGNQPQHF. CDR3 in DNA: TGTGCCAGCAGAAACGGTGGGACAGGGAATCAGCCCCAGCATTTT.

This chain links TRBV7-8 with TRBJ2-5, with D possibly TRBD2 on 7 matching bases. Germline V lookup: CDR1 SGHVS, CDR2 FQNEAQ. CDR3 length equals 17 residues. V lost 2 bases and J lost 3, with 19 bases in between. The CDR3 region has the DNA TGTGCCAGCAGCTTACCCCTAGGGCGGGGGCCCAAAGAGACCCAGTACTTC. Encoded protein: CASSLPLGRGPKETQYF.

This clone turned up a few times. The chain recombines TRBV27 with TRBJ1-6; D unclear. Germline V gene sequence: CDR1 MNHEY, CDR2 SMNVEV (reference sequence). The CDR3 runs 15 residues. V was shortened by 7 bases and J by 7 bases, with 17 bases between the two germline ends. This CDR3 reads CASTKLGIVNSPLHF. DNA of the CDR3: TGTGCCAGCACCAAGCTAGGGATCGTAAATTCACCCCTCCACTTT.

V usage is TRBV7-3 and J usage is TRBJ1-2, with D unresolved. V was cut by 3 bases and J by 4 bases, with 9 bases left in between. Germline V CDR1 and CDR2: SGHTA, FQGTGA. The CDR3 sequence is 13 residues long. CDR3 DNA sequence: TGTGCCAGCAGCTTTCCTGGGGTCTATGGCTACACCTTC. Amino acid sequence: CASSFPGVYGYTF.

V and J are TRBV11-2 and TRBJ1-5, with a tentative D call TRBD1 (5 bases). The CDR3 extends over 17 amino acids. CDR1 is SGHAT and CDR2 is FQNNGV in the germline V gene. V lost 1 base to trimming and J lost 5 bases, with 18 bases between them. The CDR3, as DNA: TGTGCCAGCAGCTTAGGTACAGGCGGATGGGGCGATCAGCCCCAGCATTTT. Its protein is CASSLGTGGWGDQPQHF.

J is TRBJ2-7 and V is TRBV6-5, with TRBD2 identical over 7 bases. The CDR3 totals 14 residues. CDR1 and CDR2 (germline): MNHEY, SVGAGI. Trimming at V came to 4 bases and at J to 5 bases, leaving 8 bases not matched to a gene. The CDR3 reads CASSWGGDDHEQYF. CDR3 bases: TGTGCCAGCAGTTGGGGAGGGGACGACCACGAGCAGTACTTC.

The V call is TRBV6-2 or TRBV6-3, the J call TRBJ1-1, with a weak D call TRBD1 (6 bases). V gave up 2 bases and J gave up 0 bases, with 10 bases separating them. The CDR3 has 15 amino acids. From germline, CDR1 is MNHEY and CDR2 SVGEGT. CDR3 in amino acids: CASSYRGRLNTEAFF. The CDR3 DNA follows: TGTGCCAGCAGTTACCGGGGGCGACTGAACACTGAAGCTTTCTTT.

V is TRBV3-1 (or the pseudogene TRBV3-2) and J is TRBJ2-5, with 14 bases aligning to TRBD2. The length of the CDR3 is 19 residues. V dropped 0 bases and J dropped 4; count of bases not matched to a gene: 10. CDR1 and CDR2 from the germline V gene are LGHDT and YNNKEL (reference sequence). CDR3 residues: CASSQDLGTSGRRGETQYF. In nucleotides, the CDR3 is TGTGCCAGCAGCCAAGATCTAGGGACTAGCGGGAGACGGGGAGAGACCCAGTACTTC.